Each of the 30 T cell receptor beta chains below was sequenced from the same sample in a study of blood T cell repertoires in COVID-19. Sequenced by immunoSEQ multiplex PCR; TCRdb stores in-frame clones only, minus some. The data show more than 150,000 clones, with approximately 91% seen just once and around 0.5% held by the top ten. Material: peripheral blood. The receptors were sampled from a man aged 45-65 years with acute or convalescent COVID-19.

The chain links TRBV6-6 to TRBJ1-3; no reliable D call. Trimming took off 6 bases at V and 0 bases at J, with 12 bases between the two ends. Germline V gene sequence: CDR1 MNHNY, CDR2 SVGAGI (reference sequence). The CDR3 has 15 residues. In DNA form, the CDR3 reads TGTGCCAGCAGCCAAGGAGGGCTCTCTGGAAACACCATATATTTT. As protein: CASSQGGLSGNTIYF.

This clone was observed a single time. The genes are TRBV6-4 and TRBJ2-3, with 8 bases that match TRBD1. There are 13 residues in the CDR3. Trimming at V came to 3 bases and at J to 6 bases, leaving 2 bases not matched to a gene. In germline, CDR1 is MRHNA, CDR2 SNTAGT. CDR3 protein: CASSDQGADTQYF. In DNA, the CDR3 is TGTGCCAGCAGTGATCAGGGGGCCGATACGCAGTATTTT.

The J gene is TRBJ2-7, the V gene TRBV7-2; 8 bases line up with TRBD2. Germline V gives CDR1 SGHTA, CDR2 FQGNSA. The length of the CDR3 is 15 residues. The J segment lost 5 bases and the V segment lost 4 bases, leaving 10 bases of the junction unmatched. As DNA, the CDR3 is TGTGCCAGCAGCTCCCGGCGGGGGGTAGGCAACGAGCAGTACTTC. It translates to CASSSRRGVGNEQYF. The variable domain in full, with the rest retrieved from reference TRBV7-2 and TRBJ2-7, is GAGVSQSPSNKVTEKGKDVELRCDPISGHTALYWYRQSLGQGLEFLIYFQGNSAPDKSGLPSDRFSAERTGGSVSTLTIQRTQQEDSAVYLCASSSRRGVGNEQYFGPGTRLTVT.

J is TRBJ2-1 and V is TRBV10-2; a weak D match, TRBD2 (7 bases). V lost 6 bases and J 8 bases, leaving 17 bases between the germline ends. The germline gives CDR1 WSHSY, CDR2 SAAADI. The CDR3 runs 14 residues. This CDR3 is CASRGLGGLDEQFF. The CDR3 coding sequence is TGCGCCAGCAGAGGACTAGGGGGTTTGGATGAGCAGTTCTTC.

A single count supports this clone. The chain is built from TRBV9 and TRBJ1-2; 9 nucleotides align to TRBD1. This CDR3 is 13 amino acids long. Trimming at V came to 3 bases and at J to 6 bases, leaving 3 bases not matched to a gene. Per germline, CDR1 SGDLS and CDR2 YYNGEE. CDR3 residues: CASSAGTGNGYTF. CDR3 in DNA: TGTGCCAGCAGCGCCGGGACAGGGAATGGCTACACCTTC.

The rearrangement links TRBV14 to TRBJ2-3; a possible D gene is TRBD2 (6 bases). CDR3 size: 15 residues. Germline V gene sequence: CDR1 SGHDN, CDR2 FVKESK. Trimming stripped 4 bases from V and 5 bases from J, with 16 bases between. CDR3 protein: CASSPRQTRVDTQYF. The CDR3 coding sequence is TGTGCCAGCAGCCCAAGACAGACTAGAGTAGATACGCAGTATTTT. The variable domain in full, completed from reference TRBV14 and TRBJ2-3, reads EAGVTQFPSHSVIEKGQTVTLRCDPISGHDNLYWYRRVMGKEIKFLLHFVKESKQDESGMPNNRFLAERTGGTYSTLKVQPAELEDSGVYFCASSPRQTRVDTQYFGPGTRLTVL.

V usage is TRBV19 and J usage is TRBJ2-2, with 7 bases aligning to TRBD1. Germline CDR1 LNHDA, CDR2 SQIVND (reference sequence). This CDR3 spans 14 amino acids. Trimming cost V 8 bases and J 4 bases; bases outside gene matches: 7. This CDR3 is CASRRTGSTGELFF. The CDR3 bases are TGTGCCAGTCGAAGGACAGGTTCCACCGGGGAGCTGTTTTTT.

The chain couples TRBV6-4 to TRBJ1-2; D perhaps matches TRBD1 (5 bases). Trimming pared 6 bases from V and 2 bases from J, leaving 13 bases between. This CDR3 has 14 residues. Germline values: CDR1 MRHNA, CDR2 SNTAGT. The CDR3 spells CASSPRGGNYGYTF. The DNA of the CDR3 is TGTGCCAGCAGCCCCCGGGGGGGGAACTATGGCTACACCTTC.

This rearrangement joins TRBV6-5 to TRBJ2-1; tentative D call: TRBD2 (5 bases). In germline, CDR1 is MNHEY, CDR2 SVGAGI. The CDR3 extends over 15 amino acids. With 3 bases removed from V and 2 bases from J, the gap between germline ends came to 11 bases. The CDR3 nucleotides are TGTGCCAGCAGTTATGAAGCGGAGCCCTACAATGAGCAGTTCTTC. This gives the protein CASSYEAEPYNEQFF.

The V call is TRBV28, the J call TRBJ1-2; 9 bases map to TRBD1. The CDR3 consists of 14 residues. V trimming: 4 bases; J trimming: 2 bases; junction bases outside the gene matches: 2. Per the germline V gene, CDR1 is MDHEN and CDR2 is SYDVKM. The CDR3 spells CASSWDRENYGYTF. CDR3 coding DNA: TGTGCCAGCAGTTGGGACAGGGAGAACTATGGCTACACCTTC.

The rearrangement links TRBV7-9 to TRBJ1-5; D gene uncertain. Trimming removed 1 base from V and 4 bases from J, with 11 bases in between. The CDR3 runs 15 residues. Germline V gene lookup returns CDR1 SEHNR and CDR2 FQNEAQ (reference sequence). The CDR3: CASSLVEGRNQPQHF. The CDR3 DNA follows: TGTGCCAGCAGCTTAGTGGAGGGAAGGAATCAGCCCCAGCATTTT. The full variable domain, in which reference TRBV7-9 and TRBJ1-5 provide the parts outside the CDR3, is DTGVSQNPRHKITKRGQNVTFRCDPISEHNRLYWYRQTLGQGPEFLTYFQNEAQLEKSRLLSDRFSAERPKGSFSTLEIQRTEQGDSAMYLCASSLVEGRNQPQHFGDGTRLSIL.

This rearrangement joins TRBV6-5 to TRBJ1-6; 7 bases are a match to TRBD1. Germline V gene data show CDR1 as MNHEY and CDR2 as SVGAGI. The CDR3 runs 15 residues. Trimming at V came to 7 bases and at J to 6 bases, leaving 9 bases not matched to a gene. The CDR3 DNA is TGTGCCAGCATCAAAGACAGGGCCAGTAATTCACCCCTCCACTTT. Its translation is CASIKDRASNSPLHF.

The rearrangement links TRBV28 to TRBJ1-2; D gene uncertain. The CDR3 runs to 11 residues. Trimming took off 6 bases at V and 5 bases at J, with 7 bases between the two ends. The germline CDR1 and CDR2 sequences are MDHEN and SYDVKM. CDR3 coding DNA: TGTGCCAGCAGCTTGGCATATGGCTACACCTTC. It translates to CASSLAYGYTF.

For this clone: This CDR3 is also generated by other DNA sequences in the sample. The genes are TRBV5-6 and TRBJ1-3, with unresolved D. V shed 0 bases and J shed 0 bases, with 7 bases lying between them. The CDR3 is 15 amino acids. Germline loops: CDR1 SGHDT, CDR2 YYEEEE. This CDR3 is CASSLAGGSGNTIYF. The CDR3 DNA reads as TGTGCCAGCAGCTTGGCTGGCGGCTCTGGAAACACCATATATTTT.

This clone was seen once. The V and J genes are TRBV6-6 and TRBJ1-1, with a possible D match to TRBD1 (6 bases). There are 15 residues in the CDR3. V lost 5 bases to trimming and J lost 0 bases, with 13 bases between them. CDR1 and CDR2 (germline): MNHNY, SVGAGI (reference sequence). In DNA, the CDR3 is TGTGCCAGCAGTGTAATACAGGGCATGAACACTGAAGCTTTCTTT. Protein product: CASSVIQGMNTEAFF.

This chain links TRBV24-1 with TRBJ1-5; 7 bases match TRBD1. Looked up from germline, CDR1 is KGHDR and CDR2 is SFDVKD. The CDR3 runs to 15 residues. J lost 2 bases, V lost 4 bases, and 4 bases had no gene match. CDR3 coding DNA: TGTGCCACCAGTGACCCTACAGGGGGCAATCAGCCCCAGCATTTT. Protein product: CATSDPTGGNQPQHF.

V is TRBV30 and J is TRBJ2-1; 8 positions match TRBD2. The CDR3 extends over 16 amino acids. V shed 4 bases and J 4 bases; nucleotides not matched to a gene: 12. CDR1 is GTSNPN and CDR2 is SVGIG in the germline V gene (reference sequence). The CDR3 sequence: CAWTRGVLADYNEQFF. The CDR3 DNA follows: TGTGCCTGGACCCGAGGAGTACTAGCGGATTACAATGAGCAGTTCTTC.

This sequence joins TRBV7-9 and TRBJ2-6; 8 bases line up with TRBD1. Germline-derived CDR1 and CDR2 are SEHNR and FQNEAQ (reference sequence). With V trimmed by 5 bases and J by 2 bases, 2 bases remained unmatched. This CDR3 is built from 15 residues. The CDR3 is CASSQGAAGANVLTF. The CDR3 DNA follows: TGTGCCAGCAGCCAGGGGGCGGCTGGGGCCAACGTCCTGACTTTC.

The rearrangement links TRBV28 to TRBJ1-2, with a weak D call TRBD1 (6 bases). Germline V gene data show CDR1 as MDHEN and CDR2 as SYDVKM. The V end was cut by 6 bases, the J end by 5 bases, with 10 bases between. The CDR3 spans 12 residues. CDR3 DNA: TGTGCCAGCAGGCCAGGGGATTATGGCTACACCTTC. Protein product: CASRPGDYGYTF.

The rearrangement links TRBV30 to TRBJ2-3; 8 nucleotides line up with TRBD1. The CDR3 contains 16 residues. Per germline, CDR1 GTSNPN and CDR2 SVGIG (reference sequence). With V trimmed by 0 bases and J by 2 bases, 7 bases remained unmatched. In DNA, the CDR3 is TGTGCCTGGAGTGTTTTGGACAGGGTTATCACAGATACGCAGTATTTT. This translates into CAWSVLDRVITDTQYF. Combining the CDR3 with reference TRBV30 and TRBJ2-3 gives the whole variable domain SQTIHQWPATLVQPVGSPLSLECTVEGTSNPNLYWYRQAAGRGLQLLFYSVGIGQISSEVPQNLSASRPQDRQFILSSKKLLLSDSGFYLCAWSVLDRVITDTQYFGPGTRLTVL.

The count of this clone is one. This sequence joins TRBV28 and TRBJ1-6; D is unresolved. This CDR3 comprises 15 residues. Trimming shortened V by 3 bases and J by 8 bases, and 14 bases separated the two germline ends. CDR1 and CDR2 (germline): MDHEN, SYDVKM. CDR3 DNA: TGTGCCAGCAGTTTGGATGCGGGCGGTCATTCACCCCTCCACTTT. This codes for CASSLDAGGHSPLHF.

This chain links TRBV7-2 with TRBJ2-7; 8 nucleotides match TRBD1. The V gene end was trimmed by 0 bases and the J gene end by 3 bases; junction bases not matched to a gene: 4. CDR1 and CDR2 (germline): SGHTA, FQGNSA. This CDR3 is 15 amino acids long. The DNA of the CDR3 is TGTGCCAGCAGCTTAGCGGGTGACAGGGGCTACGAGCAGTACTTC. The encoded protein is CASSLAGDRGYEQYF.

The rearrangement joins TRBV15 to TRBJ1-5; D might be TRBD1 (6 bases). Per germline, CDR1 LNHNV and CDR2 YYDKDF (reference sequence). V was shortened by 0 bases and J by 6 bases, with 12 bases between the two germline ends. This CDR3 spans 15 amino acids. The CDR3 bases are TGTGCCACCAGCAGAGACTTGACAGGTAGTCAGCCCCAGCATTTT. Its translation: CATSRDLTGSQPQHF.

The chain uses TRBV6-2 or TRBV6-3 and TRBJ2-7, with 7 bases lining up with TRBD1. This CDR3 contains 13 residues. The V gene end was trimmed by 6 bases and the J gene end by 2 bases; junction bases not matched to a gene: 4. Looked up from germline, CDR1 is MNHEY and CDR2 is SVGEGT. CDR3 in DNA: TGTGCCAGCAGCCCGACAGGGACCTACGAGCAGTACGTC. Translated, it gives CASSPTGTYEQYV.

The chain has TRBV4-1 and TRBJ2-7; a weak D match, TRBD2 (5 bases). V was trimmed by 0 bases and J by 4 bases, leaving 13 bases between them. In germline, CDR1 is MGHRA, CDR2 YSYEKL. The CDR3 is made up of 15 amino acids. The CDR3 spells CASSQEVVGVYEQYF. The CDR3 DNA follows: TGCGCCAGCAGCCAAGAAGTTGTGGGAGTTTACGAGCAGTACTTC.

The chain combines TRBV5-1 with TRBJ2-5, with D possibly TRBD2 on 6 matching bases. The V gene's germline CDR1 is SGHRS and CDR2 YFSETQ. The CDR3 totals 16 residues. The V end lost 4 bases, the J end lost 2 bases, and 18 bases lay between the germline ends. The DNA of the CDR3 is TGCGCCAGCAGCCACTCGGCCTCCCGGGGGCAAGAGACCCAGTACTTC. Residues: CASSHSASRGQETQYF.

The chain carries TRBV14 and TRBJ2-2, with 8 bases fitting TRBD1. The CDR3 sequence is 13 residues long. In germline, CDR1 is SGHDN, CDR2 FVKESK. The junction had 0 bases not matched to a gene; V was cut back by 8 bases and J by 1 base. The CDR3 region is CASGQGNTGELFF. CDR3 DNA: TGTGCCAGCGGACAGGGGAACACCGGGGAGCTGTTTTTT.

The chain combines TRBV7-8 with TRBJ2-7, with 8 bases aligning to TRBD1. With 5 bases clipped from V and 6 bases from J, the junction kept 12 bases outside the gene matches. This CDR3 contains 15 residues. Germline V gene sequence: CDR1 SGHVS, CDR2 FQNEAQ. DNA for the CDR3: TGTGCCAGCAGCGGCGTCGGGCAGGGGGCAGGCGAGCAGTACGTC. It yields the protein CASSGVGQGAGEQYV.

The CDR3 region has the DNA TGTGCCAGCAGTCATGAAGGGGGACGGGCAGATACGCAGTATTTT. Its translation is CASSHEGGRADTQYF. This chain uses TRBV5-6 with TRBJ2-3; tentatively, D is TRBD1 (6 bases). The length of the CDR3 is 15 residues. With 5 bases removed from V and 4 bases from J, the gap between germline ends came to 17 bases. Germline V gives CDR1 SGHDT, CDR2 YYEEEE. The full variable domain, completed using reference TRBV5-6 and TRBJ2-3, is DAGVTQSPTHLIKTRGQQVTLRCSPKSGHDTVSWYQQALGQGPQFIFQYYEEEERQRGNFPDRFSGHQFPNYSSELNVNALLLGDSALYLCASSHEGGRADTQYFGPGTRLTVL.

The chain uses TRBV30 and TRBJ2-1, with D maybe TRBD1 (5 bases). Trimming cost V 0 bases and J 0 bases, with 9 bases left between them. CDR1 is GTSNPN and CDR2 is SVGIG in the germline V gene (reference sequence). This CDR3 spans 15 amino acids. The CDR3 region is CAWSVAGLSYNEQFF. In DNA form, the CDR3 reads TGTGCCTGGAGTGTAGCAGGGCTCTCCTACAATGAGCAGTTCTTC.